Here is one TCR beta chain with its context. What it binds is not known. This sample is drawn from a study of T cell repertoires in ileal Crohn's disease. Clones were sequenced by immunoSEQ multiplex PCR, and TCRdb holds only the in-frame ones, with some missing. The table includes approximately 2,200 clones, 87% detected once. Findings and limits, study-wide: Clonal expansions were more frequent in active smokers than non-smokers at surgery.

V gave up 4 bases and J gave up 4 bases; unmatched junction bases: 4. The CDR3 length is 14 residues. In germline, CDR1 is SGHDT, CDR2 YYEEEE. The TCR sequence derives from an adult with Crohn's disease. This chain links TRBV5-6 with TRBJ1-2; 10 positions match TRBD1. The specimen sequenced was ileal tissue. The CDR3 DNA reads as TGTGCCAGCAGCCCGGGGACAGGGGTCTATGGCTACACCTTC. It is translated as CASSPGTGVYGYTF.